The T cell receptor (beta chain) described here comes from a study of radiotherapy plus CTLA-4 blockade in lung cancer. Study-level background: Disease control was present in 31% of patients, and objective responses in less than 20%.

The protocol was immunoSEQ multiplex PCR, while the TCRdb copy is restricted to in-frame clones and leaves out a portion. The repertoire holds under 40,000 clones, with 60% to 75% as singletons. Chemo-refractory metastatic non-small-cell lung cancer patients received focal radiation with ipilimumab CTLA-4 blockade. General study findings and limits: Peripheral blood showed expansion of tumor-derived TCR clones after radiotherapy and ipilimumab. Early blood T cell clone changes and increased post-radiation serum interferon-beta were reportedly the strongest response predictors.

Points on this clone: Antigen unknown.

There are 15 residues in the CDR3. Trimming stripped 7 bases from V and 3 bases from J, with 16 bases between. Germline V gives CDR1 MNHEY, CDR2 SVGAGI. Sequences were derived from peripheral blood, sampled from a patient treated with radiotherapy plus ipilimumab. The gene calls are TRBV6-5 and TRBJ1-3; weak D call: TRBD1 (5 bases). This TCR came from a human donor with non-small cell lung cancer who had stable disease on radiotherapy plus ipilimumab. The CDR3 loop is CASTSLRGDGNTIYF. For the CDR3, the DNA is TGTGCCAGCACCTCTTTGCGGGGGGATGGAAACACCATATATTTT.